Below, 2 T cell receptor beta chains from the same sample are listed, as sequenced in a study of shared clonotypes between healthy human individuals. CD45RO-negative cells were positively selected for CCR7, leaving out terminally differentiated effector memory CD45RA+ cells. The protocol was immunoSEQ multiplex PCR, while the TCRdb copy is restricted to in-frame clones and leaves out a portion. This table has about 2.2 million clones, under 95% appearing once. The sequencing sample was made of naive CD8+ T cells from PBMCs. The receptors stem from a man aged 18-30 years in good health. Some clones in this sample may be carry-over from other donors' samples.

The J gene is TRBJ2-7, the V gene TRBV5-5; D not certain. The CDR3 sequence is 14 residues long. From germline, CDR1 is SGHKS and CDR2 YYEKEE (reference sequence). The V end was cut by 0 bases, the J end by 3 bases, with 10 bases between. CDR3 sequence: CASSLGTIIYEQYF. The CDR3 DNA follows: TGTGCCAGCAGCTTGGGGACGATAATCTACGAGCAGTACTTC. Supplemented by reference TRBV5-5 and TRBJ2-7, the full variable domain reads DAGVTQSPTHLIKTRGQQVTLRCSPISGHKSVSWYQQVLGQGPQFIFQYYEKEERGRGNFPDRFSARQFPNYSSELNVNALLLGDSALYLCASSLGTIIYEQYFGPGTRLTVT.

This clone was seen only once. The rearrangement uses TRBV7-9 and TRBJ2-7; no firm D call. This CDR3 is 15 amino acids long. Deletions cut 6 bases from V and 5 bases from J, with 20 bases between. Germline assignment: CDR1 SEHNR and CDR2 FQNEAQ (reference sequence). Here the CDR3 reads CASSFPHFGQNEQYF. The CDR3 nucleotides read TGTGCCAGCAGTTTCCCGCACTTCGGGCAGAACGAGCAGTACTTC.